These T cell receptor beta chains were read from a single sample in a study of neurological immune-mediated disorders. TCRdb called the 5' RACE reads again in MiXCR, with one record for every CDR3 protein. The table records some 47,000 distinct CDR3 sequences, around a fifth of them present only once. The sample taken for sequencing was PBMCs. The receptors derive from a man aged 60-69 years with HTLV-1-associated myelopathy (HAM/TSP). The CDR3 runs from the conserved cysteine through the conserved F or W. The order of the fields is D gene, clone size, J gene, V gene, CDR3 length, CDR3 protein, CDR3 DNA. D genes are given only for firm matches. Clone sizes are given selectively: once, few, many, or a class where the clone is expanded.

D gene: TRBD1
clone size: many
J gene: TRBJ1-2
V gene: TRBV12-3/TRBV12-4
CDR3 length: 14
CDR3 protein: CASSPTGGAGGYTF
CDR3 DNA: TGTGCCAGCAGTCCGACAGGGGGCGCGGGTGGCTACACCTTC

D gene: .
clone size: many
J gene: TRBJ2-3
V gene: TRBV20-1
CDR3 length: 14
CDR3 protein: CSARVGSGTDTQYF
CDR3 DNA: TGCAGTGCTAGAGTTGGTAGCGGCACAGATACGCAGTATTTT

D gene: .
clone size: many
J gene: TRBJ1-1
V gene: TRBV29-1
CDR3 length: 11
CDR3 protein: CSDRDMAEAFF
CDR3 DNA: TGCAGCGACAGGGATATGGCTGAAGCTTTCTTT

D gene: TRBD2
clone size: many
J gene: TRBJ2-1
V gene: TRBV7-7
CDR3 length: 16
CDR3 protein: CASSLATSGLNNEQFF
CDR3 DNA: TGTGCTAGCAGCTTAGCTACTAGCGGCCTAAACAATGAGCAGTTCTTC

D gene: .
clone size: many
J gene: TRBJ2-2
V gene: TRBV28
CDR3 length: 13
CDR3 protein: CASRYQGTGELFF
CDR3 DNA: TGTGCCAGCAGATACCAGGGCACCGGGGAGCTGTTTTTT

D gene: TRBD1
clone size: many
J gene: TRBJ2-2
V gene: TRBV24-1
CDR3 length: 17
CDR3 protein: CATSKKTPGQGTGELFF
CDR3 DNA: TGTGCCACCAGTAAAAAAACTCCGGGACAGGGAACCGGGGAGCTGTTTTTT

D gene: TRBD2
clone size: many
J gene: TRBJ2-1
V gene: TRBV5-1
CDR3 length: 15
CDR3 protein: CASSLVAGEYNEQFF
CDR3 DNA: TGCGCCAGCAGCTTGGTTGCGGGAGAGTACAATGAGCAGTTCTTC

D gene: TRBD1
clone size: many
J gene: TRBJ2-7
V gene: TRBV5-1
CDR3 length: 14
CDR3 protein: CASSLDFRGSEQYF
CDR3 DNA: TGCGCCAGCAGCTTGGATTTCAGGGGGAGCGAGCAGTACTTC

D gene: .
clone size: many
J gene: TRBJ2-2
V gene: TRBV7-9
CDR3 length: 15
CDR3 protein: CASSWGQANTGELFF
CDR3 DNA: TGTGCCAGCAGCTGGGGGCAGGCGAACACCGGGGAGCTGTTTTTT

D gene: .
clone size: many
J gene: TRBJ1-1
V gene: TRBV18
CDR3 length: 13
CDR3 protein: CASSPGRNTEAFF
CDR3 DNA: TGTGCCAGCTCCCCCGGGAGGAACACTGAAGCTTTCTTT

D gene: .
clone size: many
J gene: TRBJ1-5
V gene: TRBV2
CDR3 length: 14
CDR3 protein: CASSEASGNQPQHF
CDR3 DNA: TGTGCCAGCAGTGAAGCAAGCGGGAATCAGCCCCAGCATTTT

D gene: .
clone size: .
J gene: TRBJ1-1
V gene: TRBV5-1
CDR3 length: 14
CDR3 protein: CASSERPGNTEAFF
CDR3 DNA: TGCGCCAGCAGCGAGAGACCCGGGAACACTGAAGCTTTCTTT

D gene: .
clone size: .
J gene: TRBJ1-1
V gene: TRBV7-2
CDR3 length: 15
CDR3 protein: CASSPRTGPNTEAFF
CDR3 DNA: TGTGCCAGCAGCCCGAGGACGGGACCGAACACTGAAGCTTTCTTT

D gene: TRBD2
clone size: many
J gene: TRBJ2-1
V gene: TRBV20-1
CDR3 length: 14
CDR3 protein: CSARIAGGYNEQFF
CDR3 DNA: TGCAGTGCTAGGATAGCGGGGGGCTACAATGAGCAGTTCTTC

D gene: .
clone size: medium-sized
J gene: TRBJ2-1
V gene: TRBV12-3/TRBV12-4
CDR3 length: 15
CDR3 protein: CASSLAGRQYNEQFF
CDR3 DNA: TGTGCCAGCAGTTTAGCTGGCAGACAATACAATGAGCAGTTCTTC

D gene: .
clone size: many
J gene: TRBJ2-2
V gene: TRBV5-1
CDR3 length: 16
CDR3 protein: CASSLMDSSNTGELFF
CDR3 DNA: TGCGCCAGCAGCTTGATGGACAGCTCGAACACCGGGGAGCTGTTTTTT

D gene: .
clone size: many
J gene: TRBJ2-2
V gene: TRBV5-6
CDR3 length: 15
CDR3 protein: CASSFWGIHTGELFF
CDR3 DNA: TGTGCCAGCAGCTTTTGGGGAATTCACACCGGGGAGCTGTTTTTT

D gene: TRBD2
clone size: many
J gene: TRBJ2-3
V gene: TRBV29-1
CDR3 length: 14
CDR3 protein: CSVESGMGTDTQYF
CDR3 DNA: TGCAGCGTTGAAAGCGGGATGGGGACAGATACGCAGTATTTT

D gene: .
clone size: .
J gene: TRBJ2-1
V gene: TRBV28
CDR3 length: 13
CDR3 protein: CASSLGQGWDRVF
CDR3 DNA: TGTGCCAGCAGTTTGGGGCAGGGGTGGGACCGGGTCTTC

D gene: TRBD1
clone size: .
J gene: TRBJ2-1
V gene: TRBV25-1
CDR3 length: 18
CDR3 protein: CASSEFAGGQGVTYEQFF
CDR3 DNA: TGTGCCAGCAGTGAATTTGCAGGCGGACAGGGGGTTACATATGAGCAGTTCTTC

D gene: TRBD2
clone size: many
J gene: TRBJ2-7
V gene: TRBV27
CDR3 length: 13
CDR3 protein: CASSHPREHEQYF
CDR3 DNA: TGTGCCAGCAGCCATCCGCGGGAGCACGAGCAGTACTTC

D gene: .
clone size: once
J gene: TRBJ2-7
V gene: TRBV5-1
CDR3 length: 14
CDR3 protein: CASSLGQASYEQYF
CDR3 DNA: TGCGCCAGCAGCTTGGGACAGGCCTCCTACGAGCAGTACTTC

D gene: TRBD1
clone size: many
J gene: TRBJ2-3
V gene: TRBV3-1
CDR3 length: 15
CDR3 protein: CASSQSTGTTDTQYF
CDR3 DNA: TGTGCCAGCAGCCAATCGACAGGGACGACAGATACGCAGTATTTT

D gene: .
clone size: .
J gene: TRBJ2-1
V gene: TRBV29-1
CDR3 length: 14
CDR3 protein: CSVGRQISYNEQFF
CDR3 DNA: TGCAGCGTGGGGAGACAGATCTCCTACAATGAGCAGTTCTTC

D gene: TRBD2
clone size: .
J gene: TRBJ2-7
V gene: TRBV3-1
CDR3 length: 16
CDR3 protein: CASSQEEGSGAYEQYF
CDR3 DNA: TGTGCCAGCAGCCAAGAGGAGGGTAGCGGGGCCTACGAGCAGTACTTC

D gene: .
clone size: .
J gene: TRBJ2-1
V gene: TRBV6-5
CDR3 length: 13
CDR3 protein: CASRSSIRNEQFF
CDR3 DNA: TGTGCCAGCAGGTCCTCAATCCGGAATGAGCAGTTCTTC

D gene: TRBD1
clone size: .
J gene: TRBJ2-7
V gene: TRBV2
CDR3 length: 15
CDR3 protein: CASSETGLGSGEQYF
CDR3 DNA: TGTGCCAGCAGTGAGACAGGGTTAGGCTCCGGCGAGCAGTACTTC

D gene: TRBD1
clone size: many
J gene: TRBJ2-7
V gene: TRBV5-1
CDR3 length: 15
CDR3 protein: CASSAGTGVTNEQYF
CDR3 DNA: TGCGCCAGCAGCGCCGGGACAGGGGTGACCAACGAGCAGTACTTC

D gene: TRBD1
clone size: many
J gene: TRBJ1-5
V gene: TRBV4-1
CDR3 length: 15
CDR3 protein: CASSQVEQGRQPQHF
CDR3 DNA: TGCGCCAGCAGCCAGGTAGAACAGGGGCGTCAGCCCCAGCATTTT

D gene: .
clone size: .
J gene: TRBJ1-1
V gene: TRBV5-1
CDR3 length: 13
CDR3 protein: CASSFGANTKAFF
CDR3 DNA: TGCGCCAGCAGCTTCGGGGCTAACACTAAAGCTTTCTTT

D gene: .
clone size: .
J gene: TRBJ2-7
V gene: TRBV6-5
CDR3 length: 14
CDR3 protein: CASSYLQGSYEQYF
CDR3 DNA: TGTGCCAGCAGTTACCTCCAGGGCAGCTACGAGCAGTACTTC

D gene: TRBD2
clone size: many
J gene: TRBJ2-7
V gene: TRBV5-1
CDR3 length: 15
CDR3 protein: CASSLAAREADEQYF
CDR3 DNA: TGCGCCAGCAGCTTGGCAGCGCGGGAGGCGGACGAGCAGTACTTC

D gene: .
clone size: many
J gene: TRBJ2-5
V gene: TRBV5-1
CDR3 length: 13
CDR3 protein: CASSPLGKETQYF
CDR3 DNA: TGCGCCAGCAGCCCCCTGGGAAAGGAGACCCAGTACTTC

D gene: .
clone size: many
J gene: TRBJ1-5
V gene: TRBV20-1
CDR3 length: 14
CDR3 protein: CSARVREGNQPQHF
CDR3 DNA: TGCAGTGCTAGAGTCAGGGAAGGCAATCAGCCCCAGCATTTT

D gene: TRBD2
clone size: many
J gene: TRBJ2-3
V gene: TRBV7-2
CDR3 length: 15
CDR3 protein: CASSLGDYAGDTQYF
CDR3 DNA: TGTGCCAGCAGCTTGGGGGACTATGCGGGAGATACGCAGTATTTT

D gene: .
clone size: many
J gene: TRBJ1-5
V gene: TRBV24-1
CDR3 length: 17
CDR3 protein: CATSDSGRRGYNQPQHF
CDR3 DNA: TGTGCCACCAGTGATTCCGGACGGAGGGGGTACAATCAGCCCCAGCATTTT

D gene: .
clone size: .
J gene: TRBJ2-6
V gene: TRBV5-1
CDR3 length: 15
CDR3 protein: CASKVGWTGINVLTF
CDR3 DNA: TGTGCCAGCAAAGTGGGGTGGACTGGGATCAACGTCCTGACTTTC

D gene: TRBD1
clone size: many
J gene: TRBJ2-7
V gene: TRBV28
CDR3 length: 14
CDR3 protein: CASFSRDRGVEQYF
CDR3 DNA: TGTGCCAGCTTCTCACGGGACAGGGGTGTCGAGCAGTACTTC

D gene: .
clone size: many
J gene: TRBJ1-2
V gene: TRBV15
CDR3 length: 14
CDR3 protein: CATSRDPVNYGYTF
CDR3 DNA: TGTGCCACCAGCAGAGATCCTGTCAACTATGGCTACACCTTC

D gene: .
clone size: few
J gene: TRBJ1-2
V gene: TRBV29-1
CDR3 length: 13
CDR3 protein: CSVEEVDGYGYTF
CDR3 DNA: TGCAGCGTTGAAGAGGTGGACGGCTATGGCTACACCTTC

D gene: .
clone size: many
J gene: TRBJ1-4
V gene: TRBV20-1
CDR3 length: 12
CDR3 protein: CSARLGNEKLFF
CDR3 DNA: TGCAGTGCTAGACTGGGAAATGAAAAACTGTTTTTT

D gene: .
clone size: many
J gene: TRBJ2-1
V gene: TRBV7-2
CDR3 length: 14
CDR3 protein: CASSLSTDYNEQFF
CDR3 DNA: TGTGCCAGCAGCTTAAGTACGGACTACAATGAGCAGTTCTTC

D gene: .
clone size: .
J gene: TRBJ2-1
V gene: TRBV6-5
CDR3 length: 13
CDR3 protein: CASSYGRVNEQIF
CDR3 DNA: TGTGCCAGCAGTTACGGCCGCGTCAATGAGCAGATCTTC

D gene: .
clone size: .
J gene: TRBJ2-7
V gene: TRBV7-2
CDR3 length: 12
CDR3 protein: CASSLLSTEQYF
CDR3 DNA: TGTGCCAGCAGCCTCCTTTCCACTGAGCAGTACTTC

D gene: .
clone size: .
J gene: TRBJ2-7
V gene: TRBV5-1
CDR3 length: 14
CDR3 protein: CASSLARDFYEQYF
CDR3 DNA: TGCGCCAGCAGCTTGGCGCGGGACTTCTACGAGCAGTACTTC

D gene: TRBD2
clone size: many
J gene: TRBJ2-2
V gene: TRBV5-1
CDR3 length: 15
CDR3 protein: CASTLAGAGTGELFF
CDR3 DNA: TGCGCCAGCACACTAGCGGGAGCCGGAACCGGGGAGCTGTTTTTT

D gene: TRBD1
clone size: many
J gene: TRBJ1-3
V gene: TRBV28
CDR3 length: 15
CDR3 protein: CASSPGGQPGKTIYF
CDR3 DNA: TGTGCCAGCAGCCCTGGGGGACAGCCGGGAAAGACCATATATTTT

D gene: .
clone size: many
J gene: TRBJ2-3
V gene: TRBV9
CDR3 length: 14
CDR3 protein: CASSAPPVSDTQYF
CDR3 DNA: TGTGCCAGCAGCGCTCCACCGGTATCAGATACGCAGTATTTT

D gene: TRBD2
clone size: many
J gene: TRBJ2-2
V gene: TRBV5-6
CDR3 length: 15
CDR3 protein: CASSLKGLANGELFF
CDR3 DNA: TGTGCCAGCAGCTTGAAGGGACTAGCCAACGGGGAGCTGTTTTTT

D gene: .
clone size: many
J gene: TRBJ1-3
V gene: TRBV12-3/TRBV12-4
CDR3 length: 12
CDR3 protein: CASGGAGNTIYF
CDR3 DNA: TGTGCCAGCGGAGGGGCTGGAAACACCATATATTTT

D gene: TRBD2
clone size: many
J gene: TRBJ2-5
V gene: TRBV20-1
CDR3 length: 14
CDR3 protein: CSAQAGGEGETQYF
CDR3 DNA: TGCAGTGCCCAAGCGGGAGGGGAAGGAGAGACCCAGTACTTC

D gene: TRBD1
clone size: many
J gene: TRBJ1-1
V gene: TRBV5-1
CDR3 length: 13
CDR3 protein: CASSPGDRGQAFF
CDR3 DNA: TGCGCCAGCAGCCCAGGGGACAGGGGGCAAGCTTTCTTT

D gene: .
clone size: many
J gene: TRBJ1-2
V gene: TRBV5-5
CDR3 length: 14
CDR3 protein: CASSFLTENYGYTF
CDR3 DNA: TGTGCCAGCAGCTTTCTTACAGAGAACTATGGCTACACCTTC

D gene: .
clone size: many
J gene: TRBJ1-3
V gene: TRBV2
CDR3 length: 13
CDR3 protein: CASSADRGNTIYF
CDR3 DNA: TGTGCCAGCAGTGCAGATAGGGGAAACACCATATATTTT

D gene: TRBD2
clone size: many
J gene: TRBJ2-7
V gene: TRBV2
CDR3 length: 13
CDR3 protein: CASRGLAGGEQYF
CDR3 DNA: TGTGCCAGCAGAGGACTAGCGGGAGGCGAGCAGTACTTC

D gene: .
clone size: few
J gene: TRBJ1-1
V gene: TRBV5-6
CDR3 length: 14
CDR3 protein: CASSRGLRDTEAFF
CDR3 DNA: TGTGCCAGCAGCCGCGGATTACGGGACACTGAAGCTTTCTTT